These T cell receptor beta chains were read from a single sample in a study of T cell responses to AZD1222 COVID-19 vaccine. Produced via immunoSEQ multiplex PCR; TCRdb's table is partial and in-frame only. This table holds 85,000 to 110,000 clones, 80% to 90% found once. This sample comprised peripheral blood, obtained on day 0 of AZD1222 vaccination. The receptors here all came from an adult in good health. Both conserved end residues are part of each CDR3. The D gene is left open where the match is weak. For some rows the clone size is stated as once, few or many, or as a class when expanded; others skip it.

clone_size	j_call	d_call	v_call	cdr3_aa	cdr3_nt
-	TRBJ2-3	TRBD1	TRBV2	CASSEDRGGTDTQYF	TGTGCCAGCAGTGAAGACAGGGGAGGCACAGATACGCAGTATTTT
-	TRBJ2-2	-	TRBV12-3/TRBV12-4	CASSWGAGELFF	TGTGCCAGCAGTTGGGGGGCCGGGGAGCTGTTTTTT
-	TRBJ2-3	TRBD1	TRBV2	CASRHGTGGRAPTDGTQYF	TGTGCCAGCAGGCACGGGACAGGGGGCAGGGCCCCCACAGATGGTACGCAGTATTTT
-	TRBJ2-1	-	TRBV7-2	CASTGRVGNEQFF	TGTGCCAGCACAGGCAGGGTAGGGAATGAGCAGTTCTTC
-	TRBJ1-1	TRBD1	TRBV6-5	CASSYDTGASTEAFF	TGTGCCAGCAGTTATGATACAGGGGCGAGCACTGAAGCTTTCTTT
-	TRBJ2-7	-	TRBV10-2	CASSDPGFYEQYF	TGCGCCAGCAGTGACCCGGGCTTCTACGAGCAGTACTTC
-	TRBJ2-2	-	TRBV7-2	CASRRLVNTGELFF	TGTGCCAGCAGGAGACTGGTAAACACCGGGGAGCTGTTTTTT
-	TRBJ1-1	-	TRBV7-9	CASSLGQMAFF	TGTGCCAGCAGCCTCGGGCAGATGGCTTTCTTT
few	TRBJ1-5	TRBD1	TRBV18	CASSPPSGGRGQPQHF	TGTGCCAGCTCACCACCCTCAGGGGGACGGGGGCAGCCCCAGCATTTT
-	TRBJ1-5	-	TRBV18	CASSRDGGNQPQHF	TGTGCCAGCTCCCGCGACGGGGGTAATCAGCCCCAGCATTTT
-	TRBJ2-3	TRBD2	TRBV7-2	CASSLPSGPTDTQYF	TGTGCCAGCAGCTTACCTAGCGGTCCCACAGATACGCAGTATTTT
once	TRBJ2-7	TRBD1	TRBV5-1	CASSLGGPGQGAFSSQQYF	TGCGCCAGCAGCTTGGGCGGGCCGGGACAGGGGGCGTTTTCCTCCCAGCAGTACTTC
-	TRBJ2-7	TRBD1	TRBV12-3/TRBV12-4	CASSPGQGGEQYF	TGTGCCAGCAGTCCGGGACAGGGGGGCGAGCAGTACTTC
-	TRBJ1-2	TRBD1	TRBV12-3/TRBV12-4	CASSPRGQGPGTF	TGTGCCAGCAGTCCGCGCGGACAGGGGCCAGGCACCTTC
few	TRBJ2-7	-	TRBV4-2	CASSQEGHKYEQYF	TGTGCCAGCAGCCAAGAAGGACACAAGTACGAGCAGTACTTC
few	TRBJ1-1	TRBD1	TRBV7-3	CASSSAGGFEAFF	TGTGCCAGCAGCTCGGCAGGGGGCTTTGAAGCTTTCTTT
once	TRBJ1-6	TRBD1	TRBV7-9	CASSLGQGESPLHF	TGTGCCAGCAGCTTAGGACAGGGAGAATCACCCCTCCACTTT
-	TRBJ2-7	-	TRBV18	CASSPPSGVGEQYF	TGTGCCAGCTCACCACCTTCAGGGGTTGGCGAGCAGTACTTC
once	TRBJ2-7	TRBD2	TRBV6-5	CAGGGNPTDEQYF	TGTGCCGGGGGGGGGAACCCGACCGACGAGCAGTACTTC
-	TRBJ1-2	-	TRBV27	CASSEYGGDYGYTF	TGTGCCAGCAGTGAGTATGGAGGGGACTATGGCTACACCTTC
-	TRBJ1-1	-	TRBV27	CASSSGPMNTEAFF	TGTGCCAGCAGTTCGGGACCGATGAACACTGAAGCTTTCTTT
few	TRBJ1-1	-	TRBV2	CASSDILVGQNTEAFF	TGTGCCAGCAGTGATATACTTGTGGGCCAGAACACTGAAGCTTTCTTT
-	TRBJ1-2	-	TRBV28	CASSSGPSIGYTF	TGTGCCAGCAGTTCCGGGCCCTCAATTGGCTACACCTTC
-	TRBJ2-2	-	TRBV11-1	CASSLRLNTGELFF	TGTGCCAGCAGCCTCCGGCTTAACACCGGGGAGCTGTTTTTT
-	TRBJ2-7	TRBD2	TRBV28	CASSSITSGGIYEQYF	TGTGCCAGCAGTTCCATAACTAGCGGGGGGATCTACGAGCAGTACTTC
-	TRBJ2-1	TRBD2	TRBV18	CASSSTEPTSGKDNEQFF	TGTGCCAGCTCATCAACTGAACCAACTAGCGGGAAAGACAATGAGCAGTTCTTC
once	TRBJ1-2	TRBD1	TRBV10-3	CAISESTGRYTF	TGTGCCATCAGTGAGTCGACAGGGCGCTACACCTTC
many	TRBJ2-2	-	TRBV4-1	CASSQNTGELFF	TGCGCCAGCAGCCAGAACACCGGGGAGCTGTTTTTT
-	TRBJ1-4	-	TRBV28	CASNLEQGNEKLFF	TGTGCCAGCAACCTCGAGCAGGGGAATGAAAAACTGTTTTTT
-	TRBJ2-2	-	TRBV7-9	CASSLGAGELFF	TGTGCCAGCAGCTTAGGGGCCGGGGAGCTGTTTTTT
-	TRBJ2-5	TRBD2	TRBV9	CASSATGRVETQYF	TGTGCCAGCAGCGCCACCGGGAGGGTAGAGACCCAGTACTTC
-	TRBJ1-2	-	TRBV2	CASSEVPGYTF	TGTGCCAGCAGTGAAGTTCCTGGCTACACCTTC
once	TRBJ2-1	-	TRBV6-2/TRBV6-3	CASSYSGSGNEQFF	TGTGCCAGCAGTTACTCCGGCTCTGGTAATGAGCAGTTCTTC
-	TRBJ2-2	-	TRBV16	CASQGVRELFF	TGTGCCAGCCAAGGGGTTAGGGAGCTGTTTTTT
-	TRBJ2-1	-	TRBV25-1	CASSESRTVYNEQFF	TGTGCCAGCAGTGAATCGAGGACGGTATACAATGAGCAGTTCTTC
once	TRBJ2-5	-	TRBV7-9	CASSHNRGDETQYF	TGTGCCAGCAGTCATAATAGGGGGGATGAGACCCAGTACTTC
-	TRBJ2-7	-	TRBV29-1	CSVGGDSSRVSYEQYF	TGCAGCGTTGGGGGAGATTCGAGCAGGGTCTCCTACGAGCAGTACTTC
-	TRBJ2-7	-	TRBV29-1	CSVDPGAEEKQYF	TGCAGCGTTGATCCAGGGGCTGAGGAGAAGCAGTACTTC
-	TRBJ1-6	-	TRBV2	CASRVVSSYNSPLHF	TGTGCCAGCAGGGTGGTTAGCTCCTATAATTCACCCCTCCACTTT
-	TRBJ2-5	TRBD2	TRBV9	CASSPGTSPYRETQYF	TGTGCCAGCAGCCCCGGGACTAGCCCCTACCGAGAGACCCAGTACTTC
-	TRBJ2-2	-	TRBV21-1	CASTTTNRGPPLNTGELFF	TGTGCCAGCACCACGACGAACAGGGGACCCCCACTGAACACCGGGGAGCTGTTTTTT
-	TRBJ1-5	TRBD1	TRBV10-3	CAISRDRGGQPQHF	TGTGCCATCAGCCGGGACAGGGGCGGGCAGCCCCAGCATTTT
once	TRBJ1-4	TRBD1	TRBV5-1	CASSPDRGDGKLFF	TGCGCCAGCAGTCCGGACAGGGGGGATGGAAAACTGTTTTTT